These 20 T cell receptor beta chains were all obtained from the same sample, sequenced in a study of technical replicates of blood from four donors. The method was immunoSEQ multiplex PCR; TCRdb's version includes in-frame clones alone and lacks a portion of them. The sample lists roughly 85,000 clones, 90% to 95% occurring once. The specimen sequenced was T cells isolated from PBMCs. All receptors derive from a human donor in good health.

This rearrangement joins TRBV4-1 to TRBJ2-7; a weak D match, TRBD1 (6 bases). CDR1 MGHRA and CDR2 YSYEKL come from the germline V gene. V gave up 4 bases and J gave up 5 bases, with 9 bases separating them. This CDR3 is built from 12 residues. CDR3 nucleotides: TGCGCCAGCAGCCCGAACAGGGACGAGCAGTACTTC. Its translation is CASSPNRDEQYF.

Only a few counts were recorded for this clone. This sequence joins TRBV19 and TRBJ2-1; TRBD2 matches 7 bases. Germline CDR1 is LNHDA and CDR2 is SQIVND (reference sequence). J lost 6 bases, V lost 3 bases, and 20 bases had no gene match. The CDR3 has 19 residues. The CDR3 DNA reads as TGTGCCAGTAGTATTATCCACCGGGACTTACTCCGCGGGGGCAATGAGCAGTTCTTC. This codes for CASSIIHRDLLRGGNEQFF.

The rearrangement links TRBV7-8 to TRBJ2-6; perhaps TRBD2 as D (5 bases). The germline V and J ends were trimmed by 3 bases and 12 bases, with 6 bases remaining between them. Germline CDR1 reads SGHVS; CDR2 reads FQNEAQ. This CDR3 is 11 amino acids long. CDR3 in amino acids: CASSLAGVLTF. CDR3 DNA sequence: TGTGCCAGCAGCTTGGCGGGCGTCCTGACTTTC.

The V and J genes are TRBV5-1 and TRBJ2-7; 10 bases agree with TRBD1. The germline V gene encodes CDR1 SGHRS and CDR2 YFSETQ. The V gene end was trimmed by 4 bases and the J gene end by 2 bases; junction bases not matched to a gene: 6. This CDR3 contains 15 residues. CDR3 nucleotide sequence: TGCGCCAGCAGCGAGGGACAGGGGAGTGCCTACGAGCAGTACTTC. Translated: CASSEGQGSAYEQYF.

This clone occurred once. This chain connects TRBV7-9 to TRBJ1-2, with a possible D match to TRBD1 (6 bases). Trimming removed 1 base at V and 4 bases at J, with 16 bases between. Per the germline V gene, CDR1 is SEHNR and CDR2 is FQNEAQ (reference sequence). The CDR3 has 16 amino acids. In nucleotides, the CDR3 is TGTGCCAGCAGCTTAGACCCCTCAAGGGGGTCCTATGGCTACACCTTC. Translation gives CASSLDPSRGSYGYTF. Full variable domain (rest looked up from reference TRBV7-9 and TRBJ1-2): DTGVSQNPRHKITKRGQNVTFRCDPISEHNRLYWYRQTLGQGPEFLTYFQNEAQLEKSRLLSDRFSAERPKGSFSTLEIQRTEQGDSAMYLCASSLDPSRGSYGYTFGSGTRLTVV.

V gene TRBV6-5 combines with J gene TRBJ2-5, with a possible D match to TRBD1 (6 bases). Trimming left V 5 bases short and J 4 bases short, with 11 bases between. This CDR3 is 13 amino acids long. From germline, CDR1 is MNHEY and CDR2 SVGAGI. CDR3 DNA sequence: TGTGCCAGCAGTCCTGGGGGCAGAGAGACCCAGTACTTC. Translation: CASSPGGRETQYF.

There are a few counts of this clone. This chain connects TRBV30 to TRBJ1-1, with D possibly TRBD1 on 6 matching bases. CDR1 is GTSNPN, CDR2 SVGIG, per germline (reference sequence). Trimming shortened V by 5 bases and J by 4 bases, and 23 bases separated the two germline ends. This CDR3 spans 16 amino acids. The CDR3 coding sequence is TGTGCCTGGGAGACTAAGACAGGTTATTTGCGCACTGAAGCTTTCTTT. This encodes CAWETKTGYLRTEAFF.

This clone was detected once. This rearrangement joins TRBV7-9 to TRBJ2-7; 8 bases fit TRBD2. From germline, CDR1 is SEHNR and CDR2 FQNEAQ (reference sequence). Trimming removed 5 bases from V and 6 bases from J; junction bases left unmatched: 18. This CDR3 region has 17 residues. CDR3 amino acids: CASSPRGGQPTLGEQYF. The CDR3 DNA sequence: TGTGCCAGCAGCCCGCGCGGGGGGCAGCCTACGCTGGGCGAGCAGTACTTC.

This rearrangement joins TRBV21-1 to TRBJ1-5. TRBV21-1 is labeled a pseudogene. This CDR3 contains 13 residues. In nucleotides, the CDR3 is TGTGCCAGCAGCAAATGCGGGTATCAGCCCCAGCATTTT. Translation: CASSKCGYQPQHF.

The chain links TRBV5-6 to TRBJ2-7; 9 positions agree with TRBD2. The J segment lost 3 bases and the V segment lost 4 bases, leaving 14 bases of the junction unmatched. This CDR3 comprises 17 residues. Germline V gene data show CDR1 as SGHDT and CDR2 as YYEEEE. The CDR3 bases are TGTGCCAGCAGCAACTCCATCAGGGCTAGCGGGATCTACGAGCAGTACTTC. This encodes CASSNSIRASGIYEQYF.

The chain joins TRBV29-1 to TRBJ2-1, with D hard to call. CDR1 and CDR2 (germline): SQVTM, ANQGSEA. The CDR3 is 17 residues long. Trimming left V 2 bases short and J 4 bases short, with 21 bases between. The CDR3: CSVELADVPVQYNEQFF. The CDR3 DNA follows: TGCAGCGTTGAATTGGCGGATGTTCCAGTCCAATACAATGAGCAGTTCTTC.

The CDR3 nucleotides are TGTGCCAGTAACACCCTACGGGGGGGAAACACTGAAGCTTTCTTT. This sequence encodes CASNTLRGGNTEAFF. The rearrangement uses TRBV19 and TRBJ1-1, with D perhaps matching TRBD1 (5 bases). This CDR3 is built from 15 residues. Trimming shortened V by 7 bases and J by 2 bases, and 17 bases separated the two germline ends. Germline V gene sequence: CDR1 LNHDA, CDR2 SQIVND (reference sequence).

The chain carries TRBV15 and TRBJ1-1; D gene ambiguous. Trimming removed 3 bases from V and 4 bases from J, with 12 bases in between. The germline V gene encodes CDR1 LNHNV and CDR2 YYDKDF (reference sequence). CDR3 length: 14 amino acids. The CDR3 here is CATSRAVIGTEAFF. DNA for the CDR3: TGTGCCACCAGCAGGGCGGTAATCGGCACTGAAGCTTTCTTT.

The CDR3: CASSLAGADSSTYEQYF. CDR3 in DNA: TGTGCCAGCAGCTTAGCGGGGGCGGATTCGTCGACGTACGAGCAGTACTTC. The rearrangement joins TRBV7-9 to TRBJ2-7, with a tentative D call TRBD1 (6 bases). CDR1 and CDR2 from the germline V gene are SEHNR and FQNEAQ (reference sequence). The CDR3 runs 17 residues. V lost 0 bases and J 4 bases, leaving 19 bases between the germline ends.

The chain uses TRBV28 and TRBJ2-1; 7 bases are a match to TRBD2. V lost 2 bases to trimming and J lost 3 bases; unmatched junction nucleotides: 1. This CDR3 is built from 14 residues. Germline CDR1 reads MDHEN; CDR2 reads SYDVKM. The CDR3 here is CASSLGGGYNEQFF. For the CDR3, the DNA is TGTGCCAGCAGTTTAGGCGGGGGCTACAATGAGCAGTTCTTC.

The J gene is TRBJ1-3, the V gene TRBV27; D is ambiguous. This CDR3 is 16 amino acids long. Trimming removed 2 bases at V and 0 bases at J, with 11 bases between. Per the germline V gene, CDR1 is MNHEY and CDR2 is SMNVEV (reference sequence). Here the CDR3 DNA reads TGTGCCAGCAGTTTACGTGCGGGCTCCTCTGGAAACACCATATATTTT. This encodes CASSLRAGSSGNTIYF.

This chain joins TRBV13 and TRBJ2-3, with 9 bases identical to TRBD2. CDR1 PRHDT and CDR2 FYEKMQ come from the germline V gene (reference sequence). V lost 1 base, J lost 2 bases, and 10 bases stayed unmatched. CDR3 length equals 18 residues. DNA for the CDR3: TGTGCCAGCAGCTTAGAGCAGAGTGCTAGCGGGGTCACAGATACGCAGTATTTT. Encoded protein: CASSLEQSASGVTDTQYF.

V and J are TRBV18 and TRBJ2-7, with 10 bases fitting TRBD1. Per the germline V gene, CDR1 is KGHSH and CDR2 is LQKENI. Trimming took 4 bases from V and 2 from J; bases not matched to a gene: 5. This CDR3 is built from 15 residues. The CDR3 loop is CASSRAGTGAYEQYF. The CDR3 DNA reads TGTGCCAGCTCACGGGCCGGGACAGGGGCCTACGAGCAGTACTTC.

The chain carries TRBV9 and TRBJ2-2; 8 bases align to TRBD1. CDR1 and CDR2 from the germline V gene are SGDLS and YYNGEE. Trimming took 4 bases from V and 7 from J; bases not matched to a gene: 9. This CDR3 has 15 amino acids. CDR3 DNA sequence: TGTGCCAGCAGCTACGGACAGGGAGGTGGCGGGGAGCTGTTTTTT. Translation: CASSYGQGGGGELFF.

This sequence joins TRBV28 and TRBJ2-7; D may be TRBD2 (6 bases). The ends were cut back, 7 bases at V and 1 base at J, with 14 bases in the middle. The CDR3 has 14 residues. Germline V gives CDR1 MDHEN, CDR2 SYDVKM. The CDR3 region is CASIISGNSYEQYF. The DNA for the CDR3 is TGTGCCAGCATTATTAGCGGAAATTCCTACGAGCAGTACTTC. The variable domain in full, with the rest retrieved from reference TRBV28 and TRBJ2-7, is DVKVTQSSRYLVKRTGEKVFLECVQDMDHENMFWYRQDPGLGLRLIYFSYDVKMKEKGDIPEGYSVSREKKERFSLILESASTNQTSMYLCASIISGNSYEQYFGPGTRLTVT.